These 3 T cell receptor beta chains originate from one sample sequenced in a study of blood T cells in healthy people across ages. PCR was performed a second time for about 7 to 11 cycles using a sample-barcoded 5' primer and a J-beta primer mix. TCRdb redid the calling of the 5' RACE reads with MiXCR, one entry per CDR3 protein. The table records around 1,000,000 distinct CDR3 sequences, roughly two fifths of them present only once. The sequenced material came from blood. These receptors came from a man aged 18 to 29 in good health.

This clonotype was recorded many times. The chain couples TRBV7-2 to TRBJ2-1; a weak D match, TRBD1 (6 bases). The CDR3 length is 15 residues. CDR1 and CDR2 from the germline V gene are SGHTA and FQGNSA. Trimming took 3 bases from V and 4 from J, leaving 13 bases between them. The CDR3: CASSFSPGVYNEQFF. The CDR3 DNA is TGTGCCAGCAGCTTTTCGCCAGGGGTTTACAATGAGCAGTTCTTC.

The chain carries TRBV29-1 and TRBJ2-2, with 7 bases fitting TRBD1. The CDR3 runs 14 residues. V shed 7 bases and J 0 bases; nucleotides not matched to a gene: 5. The germline V gene encodes CDR1 SQVTM and CDR2 ANQGSEA. The CDR3 nucleotides are TGCAGCGCCCGTGGACAGGCGAACACCGGGGAGCTGTTTTTT. Encoded protein: CSARGQANTGELFF.

This clonotype was seen only a few times. The chain carries TRBV29-1 and TRBJ2-2; either TRBD1 or TRBD2 may fit D (5 bases each). The CDR3 is 13 residues long. Germline V gives CDR1 SQVTM, CDR2 ANQGSEA. Between the trimmed V and J ends, which lost 3 bases and 7 bases, there was a span of 12 bases. Written as DNA, the CDR3 is TGCAGCGTTGACAGGGAGAGAGGCGGGGAGCTGTTTTTT. Translating gives CSVDRERGGELFF.